The clone carrying this T cell receptor (beta chain) was counted only a few times. Its antigen is unidentified. The PCR had 60 Vbeta and 13 Jbeta primers. Here immunoSEQ multiplex PCR was the method, and the copy in TCRdb shows in-frame clones only, minus some. This sample has about 180,000 clones, with roughly 79% found just once. V lost 3 bases, J lost 0 bases, and 15 bases lay in between. The CDR3 has 16 residues. The germline V gene encodes CDR1 SGHRS and CDR2 YFSETQ. This specimen comes from a study of cytomegalovirus exposure and HLA in healthy donors. General observations from the study: In terms of immune exposure information, only CMV serostatus was available. There were several of the most significant clusters that appeared linked to common viral pathogens in a later analysis.

The sample consisted of PBMCs. The chain employs TRBV5-1 and TRBJ1-2; the D gene is possibly TRBD1 (6 bases). This sequence was found in a male donor in good health and CMV-seronegative. CDR3 amino acids: CASSWGRQAANYGYTF. CDR3 nucleotides: TGCGCCAGCAGCTGGGGTCGACAGGCGGCTAACTATGGCTACACCTTC.